Below, one TCR beta chain is given with its context. The entry originates in a study of cytomegalovirus exposure and HLA in healthy donors. Only in-frame clones appear in the TCRdb table, and some are missing; sequencing was by immunoSEQ multiplex PCR. The sample has approximately 120,000 clones; around 94% are singletons. Germline V gives CDR1 SGHNT, CDR2 YYREEE (reference sequence). The CDR3 loop spans 15 amino acids. V was pared by 0 bases and J by 6 bases, with 16 bases between. The chain uses TRBV5-4 and TRBJ2-7, with a tentative D call TRBD2 (6 bases). The sequence came from a woman under 30 in good health and CMV-seronegative. The specimen sequenced was PBMCs. CDR3 amino acids: CASSLGGAEGSEQYF. The CDR3, as DNA: TGTGCCAGCAGCTTGGGAGGGGCGGAGGGTAGCGAGCAGTACTTC.